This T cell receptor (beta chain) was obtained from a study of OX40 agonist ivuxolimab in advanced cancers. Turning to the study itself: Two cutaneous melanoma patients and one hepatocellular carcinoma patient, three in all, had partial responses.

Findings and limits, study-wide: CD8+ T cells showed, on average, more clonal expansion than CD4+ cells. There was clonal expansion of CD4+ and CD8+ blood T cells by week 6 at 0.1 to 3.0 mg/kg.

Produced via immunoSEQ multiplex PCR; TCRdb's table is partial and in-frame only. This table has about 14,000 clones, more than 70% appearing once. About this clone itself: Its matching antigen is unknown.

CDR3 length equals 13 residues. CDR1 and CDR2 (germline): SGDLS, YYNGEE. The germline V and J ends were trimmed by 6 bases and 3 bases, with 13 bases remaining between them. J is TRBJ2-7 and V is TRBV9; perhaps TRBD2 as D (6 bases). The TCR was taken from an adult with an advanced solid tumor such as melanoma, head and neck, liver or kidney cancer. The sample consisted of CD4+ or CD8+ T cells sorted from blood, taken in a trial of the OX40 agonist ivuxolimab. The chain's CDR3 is CASNGGSGYEQYF. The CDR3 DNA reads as TGTGCCAGCAACGGGGGTAGCGGCTACGAGCAGTACTTC.